Presented here are 20 T cell receptor beta chains from one specimen sequenced in a study of blood T cell repertoires in COVID-19. The method was immunoSEQ multiplex PCR; TCRdb's version includes in-frame clones alone and lacks a portion of them. This sample yields some 260,000 clones, of which 70% to 90% are seen a single time; under 4% belongs to the top ten. The sample taken for sequencing was peripheral blood. These receptors all stem from a man aged 18-30 years with active or convalescent COVID-19.

The chain links TRBV6-4 to TRBJ1-2; D unclear. Trimming stripped 2 bases from V and 0 bases from J, with 4 bases between. CDR3 length: 13 amino acids. Germline V gives CDR1 MRHNA, CDR2 SNTAGT. The CDR3 coding sequence is TGTGCCAGCAGTGACGGCCCTAACTATGGCTACACCTTC. Its protein product is CASSDGPNYGYTF.

V is TRBV7-6 and J is TRBJ2-7; 10 nucleotides agree with TRBD2. This CDR3 is built from 15 residues. Per germline, CDR1 SGHVS and CDR2 FNYEAQ. V was clipped by 4 bases and J by 0 bases; unmatched bases: 3. CDR3 protein: CASSWTSGSSYEQYF. The CDR3 DNA reads as TGTGCCAGCAGCTGGACTAGCGGTAGCTCCTACGAGCAGTACTTC.

The chain is built from TRBV28 and TRBJ1-1; unclear D gene. Trimming removed 3 bases from V and 1 base from J, with 6 bases in between. Germline V gives CDR1 MDHEN, CDR2 SYDVKM. The CDR3 has 13 residues. CDR3 amino acids: CASSFTGNTEAFF. The CDR3 DNA reads TGTGCCAGCAGTTTTACGGGGAACACTGAAGCTTTCTTT.

The chain uses TRBV19 and TRBJ1-4; D call uncertain. The germline V gene has CDR1 LNHDA and CDR2 SQIVND (reference sequence). The V end was cut by 1 base, the J end by 8 bases, with 14 bases between. This CDR3 has 15 residues. CDR3 DNA sequence: TGTGCCAGTAGTATAGTAAGGCCAGGCGACGAAAAACTGTTTTTT. Its protein is CASSIVRPGDEKLFF. The whole variable domain, filled in from reference TRBV19 and TRBJ1-4, reads DGGITQSPKYLFRKEGQNVTLSCEQNLNHDAMYWYRQDPGQGLRLIYYSQIVNDFQKGDIAEGYSVSREKKESFPLTVTSAQKNPTAFYLCASSIVRPGDEKLFFGSGTQLSVL.

The chain recombines TRBV7-3 with TRBJ2-1; 7 bases are a match to TRBD2. Germline V gene sequence: CDR1 SGHTA, CDR2 FQGTGA. The CDR3 covers 16 residues. The J segment lost 1 base and the V segment lost 5 bases, leaving 8 bases of the junction unmatched. CDR3 nucleotide sequence: TGTGCCAGCAGCGGGGGAGGGGCCGCATCCTACAATGAGCAGTTCTTC. Protein: CASSGGGAASYNEQFF.

The chain recombines TRBV7-3 with TRBJ2-2, with D uncertain. This CDR3 spans 15 amino acids. Trimming shortened V by 1 base and J by 8 bases, and 14 bases separated the two germline ends. From germline, CDR1 is SGHTA and CDR2 FQGTGA. The CDR3 loop is CASSLNPLLRGELFF. The CDR3 region has the DNA TGTGCCAGCAGCTTAAACCCGTTATTGAGAGGGGAGCTGTTTTTT.

The chain joins TRBV10-1 to TRBJ2-7; 11 nucleotides match TRBD2. This CDR3 spans 13 amino acids. V was pared by 5 bases and J by 4 bases, with 1 base of the junction left unmatched. CDR1 is WNHNN, CDR2 SYGVQD, per germline (reference sequence). CDR3: CASSTSGGYEQYF. The DNA of the CDR3 is TGCGCCAGCAGTACTAGCGGGGGATACGAGCAGTACTTC.

The chain combines TRBV9 with TRBJ2-7; a weak D match, TRBD2 (5 bases). V gave up 0 bases and J gave up 2 bases, with 12 bases separating them. The CDR3 is 15 residues long. Germline V gene lookup returns CDR1 SGDLS and CDR2 YYNGEE. CDR3 sequence reads: CASSVDGRVTYEQYF. Here the CDR3 DNA reads TGTGCCAGCAGCGTAGACGGGCGGGTAACCTACGAGCAGTACTTC. Supplemented by reference TRBV9 and TRBJ2-7, the full variable domain reads DSGVTQTPKHLITATGQRVTLRCSPRSGDLSVYWYQQSLDQGLQFLIQYYNGEERAKGNILERFSAQQFPDLHSELNLSSLELGDSALYFCASSVDGRVTYEQYFGPGTRLTVT.

The rearrangement joins TRBV27 to TRBJ2-4; D is possibly TRBD2 (5 bases). V lost 4 bases and J lost 3, with 25 bases in between. Germline CDR1 is MNHEY and CDR2 is SMNVEV (reference sequence). CDR3 length: 19 amino acids. In DNA, the CDR3 is TGTGCCAGCAGTTGGTTGGAGTACTTCAGCGGATTAATCAAAAACATTCAGTACTTC. This encodes CASSWLEYFSGLIKNIQYF.

The chain carries TRBV15 and TRBJ2-1; D ambiguous. CDR1 is LNHNV and CDR2 is YYDKDF in the germline V gene (reference sequence). Trimming took off 2 bases at V and 5 bases at J, with 7 bases between the two ends. CDR3 length equals 13 residues. The DNA for the CDR3 is TGTGCCACCAGCAGAACTGGAGACAATGAGCAGTTCTTC. Translation gives CATSRTGDNEQFF.

This chain connects TRBV5-1 to TRBJ2-2, with 10 bases lining up with TRBD2. The CDR3 has 18 residues. The V segment lost 0 bases and the J segment 2 bases; nucleotides outside the gene matches: 7. Germline loops: CDR1 SGHRS, CDR2 YFSETQ. The CDR3 region is CASSLGVTSGANTGELFF. The CDR3, as DNA: TGCGCCAGCAGCTTGGGGGTAACTAGCGGGGCTAACACCGGGGAGCTGTTTTTT.

On this clone: Germline and junction disagree at one end, which may indicate a read error. The rearrangement joins TRBV5-4 to TRBJ2-7; TRBD1 might be the D (5 bases). CDR1 is SGHNT and CDR2 is YYREEE in the germline V gene (reference sequence). The CDR3 loop spans 11 amino acids. The CDR3 spells CASSLEPGQHF. CDR3 in DNA: TGTGCCAGCAGCTTGGAGCCAGGGCAACACTTC. Filled out from reference TRBV5-4 and TRBJ2-7, the complete variable domain reads ETGVTQSPTHLIKTRGQQVTLRCSSQSGHNTVSWYQQALGQGPQFIFQYYREEENGRGNFPPRFSGLQFPNYSSELNVNALELDDSALYLCASSLEPGQHFGPGTRLTVT.

The chain employs TRBV7-2 and TRBJ2-3; 7 nucleotides align to TRBD2. Trimming took 4 bases from V and 1 from J; bases not matched to a gene: 8. The CDR3 length is 16 residues. Germline V lookup: CDR1 SGHTA, CDR2 FQGNSA. The CDR3 spells CASSYFSGTRTDTQYF. The CDR3 nucleotides read TGTGCCAGCAGCTACTTCAGCGGGACCCGCACAGATACGCAGTATTTT.

This clone has only one observation. The chain joins TRBV27 to TRBJ2-3, with TRBD1 as a possible D gene (6 bases). The CDR3 sequence is 13 residues long. Deletions cut 2 bases from V and 6 bases from J, with 9 bases between. CDR1 is MNHEY and CDR2 is SMNVEV in the germline V gene (reference sequence). The CDR3 region has the DNA TGTGCCAGCAGTTTAAACAGGGTTGATACGCAGTATTTT. It specifies CASSLNRVDTQYF.

This sequence joins TRBV28 and TRBJ2-1, with D possibly TRBD1 on 5 matching bases. Trimming stripped 6 bases from V and 7 bases from J, with 13 bases between. CDR1 is MDHEN, CDR2 SYDVKM, per germline. The CDR3 spans 13 residues. The CDR3 reads CASRQQVPNEQFF. The CDR3 DNA follows: TGTGCCAGCAGGCAACAGGTCCCAAATGAGCAGTTCTTC.

The gene calls are TRBV7-3 and TRBJ2-3; 8 nucleotides align to TRBD1. V dropped 5 bases and J dropped 2; count of bases not matched to a gene: 6. The CDR3 runs to 15 residues. Germline CDR1 SGHTA, CDR2 FQGTGA. The CDR3 sequence: CASSQGAVLTDTQYF. The CDR3 DNA reads as TGTGCCAGCAGCCAGGGGGCTGTGCTCACAGATACGCAGTATTTT.

The V gene is TRBV24-1, the J gene TRBJ1-2, with 8 bases matching TRBD1. Germline values: CDR1 KGHDR, CDR2 SFDVKD. J gave up 8 bases and V 9 bases, and 10 bases lay outside the gene matches. CDR3 length: 13 amino acids. CDR3 residues: CATPRSYRGGYTF. As DNA, the CDR3 is TGTGCCACCCCCCGCAGTTACAGGGGGGGCTACACCTTC.

The chain links TRBV7-8 to TRBJ2-7, with 9 positions matching TRBD1. V gave up 0 bases and J gave up 4 bases; unmatched junction bases: 4. This CDR3 has 15 amino acids. The V gene's germline CDR1 is SGHVS and CDR2 FQNEAQ. The chain's CDR3 is CASSLANRGQYEQYF. The CDR3 nucleotides are TGTGCCAGCAGCTTAGCGAACAGGGGGCAATACGAGCAGTACTTC. Full variable domain (missing parts from reference TRBV7-8 and TRBJ2-7): GAGVSQSPRYKVAKRGQDVALRCDPISGHVSLFWYQQALGQGPEFLTYFQNEAQLDKSGLPSDRFFAERPEGSVSTLKIQRTQQEDSAVYLCASSLANRGQYEQYFGPGTRLTVT.

This chain joins TRBV10-1 and TRBJ2-7, with TRBD2 as a possible D gene (5 bases). Deletions cut 5 bases from V and 7 bases from J, with 15 bases between. This CDR3 contains 13 residues. Germline V lookup: CDR1 WNHNN, CDR2 SYGVQD (reference sequence). CDR3 residues: CASSSSSPGEQYF. The CDR3 coding sequence is TGCGCCAGCAGTAGTTCATCCCCGGGGGAGCAGTACTTC.

This clone showed up just a few times. V usage is TRBV7-9 and J usage is TRBJ2-2; 7 positions agree with TRBD2. CDR1 is SEHNR, CDR2 FQNEAQ, per germline (reference sequence). J lost 6 bases, V lost 4 bases, and 2 bases had no gene match. The CDR3 consists of 13 residues. As DNA, the CDR3 is TGTGCCAGCAGCTCTCTAGCGGCCGGGGAGCTGTTTTTT. Amino acid sequence: CASSSLAAGELFF. Supplemented by reference TRBV7-9 and TRBJ2-2, the full variable domain reads DTGVSQNPRHKITKRGQNVTFRCDPISEHNRLYWYRQTLGQGPEFLTYFQNEAQLEKSRLLSDRFSAERPKGSFSTLEIQRTEQGDSAMYLCASSSLAAGELFFGEGSRLTVL.